Described below is a single T cell receptor beta chain sequence and its context. Its antigen is currently unknown. Germline CDR1 WNHNN, CDR2 SYGVQD (reference sequence). The germline V and J ends were trimmed by 2 bases and 8 bases, with 10 bases remaining between them. The CDR3 is 13 amino acids. These data belong to a study of graft-versus-host responses after intestinal transplantation. Study summary: Every recipient underwent anti-thymocyte globulin induction, then tacrolimus and steroids for three to four years.

Assay used: immunoSEQ multiplex PCR; TCRdb lists only in-frame clones, some missing. The table lists roughly 100,000 clones, more than 85% of them singletons. This rearrangement joins TRBV10-1 to TRBJ2-1; D is perhaps TRBD1 (5 bases). The origin of this receptor is a human donor who received an intestinal transplant. The sample in question was unstimulated CD8+ T cells sorted from spleen or lymph node cells, obtained before intestinal transplant. CDR3 region: CASSEDVGDEQFF. Here the CDR3 DNA reads TGCGCCAGCAGTGAGGATGTAGGGGATGAGCAGTTCTTC.